Listed here is a single T cell receptor (beta chain). This specimen belongs to a study of shared clonotypes between healthy human individuals. The CDR3 runs to 17 residues. CDR1 and CDR2 (germline): MNHEY, SMNVEV (reference sequence). V lost 5 bases to trimming and J lost 3 bases, with 22 bases between them. It was CD45RO-negative cells, positively selected for CCR7, that made up naive CD8 cells, with terminally differentiated effector memory CD45RA+ cells excluded. The data were produced by immunoSEQ multiplex PCR, yet TCRdb's version contains in-frame clones alone and is incomplete. The top ten clones hold approximately 0.33% of a sample with under 600,000 clones, about 98% of them seen once.

The rearrangement links TRBV27 to TRBJ2-5; D may be TRBD1 (6 bases). The sequenced material came from naive CD8+ T cells sorted from blood. This clonotype originated in a man aged 25 to 45 in good health. CDR3 sequence reads: CASSPRQVTRRKETQYF. The CDR3 region has the DNA TGTGCCAGCAGTCCACGACAGGTCACTAGAAGGAAAGAGACCCAGTACTTC.